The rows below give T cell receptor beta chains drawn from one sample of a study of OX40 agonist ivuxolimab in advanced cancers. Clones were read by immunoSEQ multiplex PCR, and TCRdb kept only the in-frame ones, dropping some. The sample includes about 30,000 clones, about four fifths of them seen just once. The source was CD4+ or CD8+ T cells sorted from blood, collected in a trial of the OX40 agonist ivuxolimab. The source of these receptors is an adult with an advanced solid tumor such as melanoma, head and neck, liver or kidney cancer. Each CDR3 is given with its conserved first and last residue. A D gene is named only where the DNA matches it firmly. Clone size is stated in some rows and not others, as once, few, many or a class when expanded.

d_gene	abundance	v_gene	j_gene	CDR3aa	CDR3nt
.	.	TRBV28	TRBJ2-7	CASSLDRTYEQYF	TGTGCCAGCAGTTTGGACCGTACCTACGAGCAGTACTTC
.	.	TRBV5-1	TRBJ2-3	CASSPSYQGGDTQYF	TGCGCCAGCAGCCCATCCTACCAAGGGGGAGATACGCAGTATTTT
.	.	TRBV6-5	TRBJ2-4	CASSTRGGAKNIQYF	TGTGCCAGCAGCACACGAGGGGGGGCCAAAAACATTCAGTACTTC
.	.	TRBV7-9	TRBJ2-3	CASSRNYRDGTDTQYF	TGTGCCAGCAGCCGAAATTACAGGGACGGCACAGATACGCAGTATTTT
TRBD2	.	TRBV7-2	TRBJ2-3	CASSKTSVSTDTQYF	TGTGCCAGCAGCAAAACTAGCGTTAGCACAGATACGCAGTATTTT
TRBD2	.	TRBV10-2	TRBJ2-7	CASTGLAGGQRYEQYF	TGCGCCAGCACCGGACTAGCGGGGGGGCAAAGATACGAGCAGTACTTC
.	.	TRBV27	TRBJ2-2	CASSQKDNTGELFF	TGTGCCAGCAGTCAGAAGGATAACACCGGGGAGCTGTTTTTT
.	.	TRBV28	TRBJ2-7	CASSYPRTANYEQYF	TGTGCCAGCAGTTATCCCAGGACAGCAAACTACGAGCAGTACTTC
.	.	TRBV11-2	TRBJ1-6	CASSPGQLLNSPLHF	TGTGCCAGCAGCCCTGGACAGTTGTTAAATTCACCCCTCCACTTT
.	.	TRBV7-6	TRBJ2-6	CATRSGANVLTF	TGTGCTACTAGGTCTGGGGCCAACGTCCTGACTTTC
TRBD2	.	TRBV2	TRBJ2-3	CASRLAGGQGTQYF	TGTGCCAGCAGATTAGCGGGGGGCCAAGGTACGCAGTATTTT
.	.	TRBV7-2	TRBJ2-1	CASSLELNEQFF	TGTGCCAGCAGCTTAGAGCTGAATGAGCAGTTCTTC
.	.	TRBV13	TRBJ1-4	CASRAGRINEKLFF	TGTGCCAGCAGGGCGGGACGGATTAATGAAAAACTGTTTTTT
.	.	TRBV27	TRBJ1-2	CASSLIGGLNYGYTF	TGTGCCAGCAGTTTAATCGGGGGCTTAAACTATGGCTACACCTTC
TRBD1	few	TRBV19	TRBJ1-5	CASSIMGTGMASNQPQHF	TGTGCCAGTAGTATTATGGGGACAGGTATGGCTAGCAATCAGCCCCAGCATTTT
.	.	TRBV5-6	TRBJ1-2	CASSLVVADGYTF	TGTGCCAGCAGCTTGGTGGTGGCTGATGGCTACACCTTC
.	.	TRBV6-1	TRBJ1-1	CASSDYMNTEAFF	TGTGCCAGCAGTGATTATATGAACACTGAAGCTTTCTTT
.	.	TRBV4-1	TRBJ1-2	CASSQPGGTANYGYTF	TGCGCCAGCAGCCAACCCGGAGGGACTGCTAACTATGGCTACACCTTC
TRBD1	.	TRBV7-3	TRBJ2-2	CASQGQGSGELFF	TGTGCCAGCCAGGGACAGGGCTCCGGGGAGCTGTTTTTT
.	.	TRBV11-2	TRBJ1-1	CASSLDFGRKETEAFF	TGTGCCAGCAGCTTAGATTTTGGGCGGAAGGAAACTGAAGCTTTCTTT
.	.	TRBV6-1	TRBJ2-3	CASSDSPADTQYF	TGTGCCAGCAGTGATTCACCCGCAGATACGCAGTATTTT
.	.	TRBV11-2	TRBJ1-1	CASSIDQGHDTEAFF	TGTGCCAGCAGCATCGATCAGGGGCATGACACTGAAGCTTTCTTT
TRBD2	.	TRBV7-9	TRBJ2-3	CASQPEAGGGTDTQYF	TGTGCCAGCCAACCCGAGGCGGGGGGAGGCACAGATACGCAGTATTTT
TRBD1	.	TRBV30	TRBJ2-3	CAWSVRGGGDTQYF	TGTGCCTGGAGTGTACGAGGGGGCGGGGATACGCAGTATTTT
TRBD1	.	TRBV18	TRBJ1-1	CASSRGTGGMNTEAFF	TGTGCCAGCTCACGGGGGACAGGGGGCATGAACACTGAAGCTTTCTTT
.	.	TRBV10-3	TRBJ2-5	CAISESFGGQPQYF	TGTGCCATCAGTGAGTCATTCGGCGGACAACCCCAGTACTTC
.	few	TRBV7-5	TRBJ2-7	CARSLVGNSYEQYF	TGTGCCAGAAGCTTAGTTGGCAACTCCTACGAGCAGTACTTC
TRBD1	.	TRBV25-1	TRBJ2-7	CASSDPGQGWEQYF	TGTGCCAGCAGTGATCCGGGACAGGGCTGGGAGCAGTACTTC
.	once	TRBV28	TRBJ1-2	CASSPDSPPILTF	TGTGCCAGCAGCCCGGACAGCCCCCCTATCCTCACCTTC
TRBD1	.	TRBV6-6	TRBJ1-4	CASSPQQGIWEKLFF	TGTGCCAGCAGCCCGCAACAGGGGATTTGGGAAAAACTGTTTTTT
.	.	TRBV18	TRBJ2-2	CASSPQGGTGELFF	TGTGCCAGCTCACCACAGGGAGGCACCGGGGAGCTGTTTTTT
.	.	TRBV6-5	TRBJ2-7	CASSERYSGYEQYF	TGTGCCAGCAGTGAGAGGTATTCTGGCTACGAGCAGTACTTC